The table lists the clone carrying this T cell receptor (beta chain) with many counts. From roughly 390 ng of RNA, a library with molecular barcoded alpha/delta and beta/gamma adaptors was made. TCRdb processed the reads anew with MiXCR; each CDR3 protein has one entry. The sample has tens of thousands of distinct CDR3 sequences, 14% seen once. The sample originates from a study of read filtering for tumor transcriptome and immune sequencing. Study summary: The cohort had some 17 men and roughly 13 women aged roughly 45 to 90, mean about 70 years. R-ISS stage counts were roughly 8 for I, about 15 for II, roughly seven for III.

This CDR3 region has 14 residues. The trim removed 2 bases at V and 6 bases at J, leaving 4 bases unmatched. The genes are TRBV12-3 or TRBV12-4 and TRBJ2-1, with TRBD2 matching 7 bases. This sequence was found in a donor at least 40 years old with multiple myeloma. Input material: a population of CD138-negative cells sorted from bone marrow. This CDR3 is CASSLRGGSNEQFF. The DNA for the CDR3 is TGTGCCAGCAGTTTAAGAGGCGGGAGCAATGAGCAGTTCTTC.